Presented here are 12 T cell receptor beta chains from one specimen sequenced in a study of molecular identifiers for immune sequencing clone quantification. MiXCR, run by TCRdb on the PCR reads, gives a single entry per CDR3 protein. In the table there are approximately 500,000 distinct CDR3 sequences, over 20% of which are singletons. The sequencing sample was made of naive CD8+ T cells from blood, with Jurkat cell RNA spiked in. Subset defined: FACS-sorted CD8+CD4-CCR7+CD45RA+ naive T cells. The receptors originated from a human donor in good health. Some libraries in this study had Jurkat cell RNA spiked in.

As for this clonotype: This is likely a read error, given that the CDR3 carries no conserved phenylalanine or tryptophan at its end. This sequence joins TRBV27 and TRBJ2-5; TRBD1 agrees at 7 bases. The CDR3 loop spans 11 amino acids. The trim removed 9 bases at V and 5 bases at J, leaving 3 bases unmatched. Germline assignment: CDR1 MNHEY and CDR2 SMNVEV (reference sequence). The DNA of the CDR3 is TGTGCCAGGACAGGGTTGGAGACCCAGTACCTC. Residues: CARTGLETQYL.

As for this clonotype: A much larger clone sits a single nucleotide away, making a read error possible. This sequence joins TRBV30 and TRBJ1-1, with unresolved D. In germline, CDR1 is GTSNPN, CDR2 SVGIG (reference sequence). CDR3 length: 11 amino acids. The CDR3 loop is CALSVLTEAFF. The CDR3 DNA is TGTGCCTTGAGTGTACTAACTGAAGCTTTCTTT.

This clonotype was observed a few times. The rearrangement links TRBV4-3 to TRBJ2-2; tentative D call: TRBD2 (6 bases). This CDR3 is 18 amino acids long. V lost 0 bases, J lost 3 bases, and 17 bases lay in between. Per the germline V gene, CDR1 is LGHNA and CDR2 is YSLEER. Written as DNA, the CDR3 is TGCGCCAGCAGCCAAGAGACGCGGGACGCATGGGACACCGGGGAGCTGTTTTTT. Translating it yields CASSQETRDAWDTGELFF.

The V gene is TRBV4-3, the J gene TRBJ2-4, with a tentative D call TRBD2 (5 bases). CDR1 LGHNA and CDR2 YSLEER come from the germline V gene. The CDR3 has 14 amino acids. Trimming removed 3 bases at V and 5 bases at J, with 11 bases between. CDR3 coding DNA: TGCGCCAGCAGCCAGCACGAGGGTCAAAACATTCAGTACTTC. Its protein is CASSQHEGQNIQYF.

The chain has TRBV6-2 or TRBV6-3 and TRBJ2-7; tentatively, D is TRBD1 (7 bases). The V end lost 4 bases, the J end lost 1 base, and 20 bases lay between the germline ends. Germline CDR1 MNHEY, CDR2 SVGEGT. The CDR3 length is 17 residues. CDR3 nucleotide sequence: TGTGCCAGCAGTTTGGGGTATGGGGGGACAGTGTCCTACGAGCAGTACTTC. Its protein product is CASSLGYGGTVSYEQYF.

At least ten counts were recorded for this clonotype. The V gene is TRBV28, the J gene TRBJ2-1, with 9 bases that match TRBD2. Germline V lookup: CDR1 MDHEN, CDR2 SYDVKM. The CDR3 spans 16 residues. Unmatched junction bases numbered 9, after V lost 6 bases and J lost 3 bases. The CDR3 DNA follows: TGTGCCAGCAGCCAGGGACTAGCCTCCTTCTACAATGAGCAGTTCTTC. Translated: CASSQGLASFYNEQFF.

This clonotype has only a few counts. The V gene is TRBV3-1, the J gene TRBJ2-1; D is ambiguous. V was cut by 3 bases and J by 0 bases, with 15 bases left in between. In germline, CDR1 is LGHDT, CDR2 YNNKEL (reference sequence). The CDR3 sequence is 17 residues long. CDR3 DNA sequence: TGTGCCAGCAGCCAGGGCCAAGACCCAAGCTCCTACAATGAGCAGTTCTTC. Protein sequence: CASSQGQDPSSYNEQFF.

Regarding this clonotype: It may be a read error: a sequence one base away is much more abundant. The genes are TRBV7-9 and TRBJ2-5, with a possible D match to TRBD1 (6 bases). The CDR3 extends over 14 amino acids. Looked up from germline, CDR1 is SEHNR and CDR2 is FQNEAQ (reference sequence). CDR3 coding DNA: TGTGCCAGCAGCTTAGTAGAGGCTGGGACACCTAAAAACTTC. Protein: CASSLVEAGTPKNF. Full variable domain (rest looked up from reference TRBV7-9 and TRBJ2-5): DTGVSQNPRHKITKRGQNVTFRCDPISEHNRLYWYRQTLGQGPEFLTYFQNEAQLEKSRLLSDRFSAERPKGSFSTLEIQRTEQGDSAMYLCASSLVEAGTPKNFGPGTRLLVL.

V usage is TRBV5-6 and J usage is TRBJ1-5; D might be TRBD1 (6 bases). The CDR3 contains 15 residues. V lost 1 base to trimming and J lost 2 bases, with 10 bases between them. Germline assignment: CDR1 SGHDT and CDR2 YYEEEE. CDR3 coding DNA: TGTGCCAGCAGCTTGTGGGGGGCCGGCAATCAGCCCCAGCATTTT. This codes for CASSLWGAGNQPQHF.

The chain carries TRBV23-1 and TRBJ2-1, with a possible D match to TRBD2 (6 bases). TRBV23-1 is an ORF, with its function uncertain. V was pared by 8 bases and J by 8 bases, with 46 bases between. The CDR3 is made up of 23 amino acids. Written as DNA, the CDR3 is TGCGCCAGCGCGCCCTGGGTGCGCAAAAACAGGAGATCTAAACCCCCACCGGGAGATGAGCAGTTCTTC. It is translated as CASAPWVRKNRRSKPPPGDEQFF.

This clonotype was detected only a few times. The genes are TRBV27 and TRBJ2-3; 12 positions agree with TRBD2. The CDR3 covers 15 residues. Germline V gene sequence: CDR1 MNHEY, CDR2 SMNVEV (reference sequence). The V gene end was trimmed by 6 bases and the J gene end by 3 bases; junction bases not matched to a gene: 4. The CDR3 DNA follows: TGTGCCAGCAGAAAACTAGCGGGGGGTACAGATACGCAGTATTTT. This translates into CASRKLAGGTDTQYF.

This clonotype was observed at least ten times. The V gene is TRBV30, the J gene TRBJ2-7; D might be TRBD2 (5 bases). Germline CDR1 GTSNPN, CDR2 SVGIG (reference sequence). The CDR3 is 13 residues long. With 0 bases removed from V and 6 bases from J, the gap between germline ends came to 12 bases. The CDR3 DNA follows: TGTGCCTGGAGTGTACTCGGGGTCGGCGAGCAGTACTTC. It encodes CAWSVLGVGEQYF.